These 17 T cell receptor beta chains were all obtained from the same sample, sequenced in a study of T cell responses to AZD1222 COVID-19 vaccine. Some clones are missing from TCRdb's copy, which holds only in-frame ones; the method was immunoSEQ multiplex PCR. The table records 70,000 to 90,000 clones, roughly nine tenths of them present only once. The source was peripheral blood, collected on day 0 of AZD1222 vaccination. The receptor source for this set is an adult in good health.

This clone has a single count. The chain couples TRBV6-5 to TRBJ2-2; D possibly corresponds to TRBD2 (5 bases). CDR1 and CDR2 from the germline V gene are MNHEY and SVGAGI. With 4 bases removed from V and 3 bases from J, the gap between germline ends came to 15 bases. CDR3 length: 16 residues. CDR3 sequence: CASSFWGEVDTGELFF. CDR3 DNA sequence: TGTGCCAGCAGTTTTTGGGGAGAGGTCGACACCGGGGAGCTGTTTTTT.

The CDR3 nucleotides read TGTGCCAGCAGCGACGGAGGTACGCAGTATTTT. Protein sequence: CASSDGGTQYF. This chain uses TRBV13 with TRBJ2-3; D possibly corresponds to TRBD2 (5 bases). Germline V CDR1 and CDR2: PRHDT, FYEKMQ (reference sequence). CDR3 length: 11 residues. Trimming pared 5 bases from V and 8 bases from J, leaving 8 bases between.

V and J are TRBV11-2 and TRBJ2-7; the match to TRBD2 covers 7 bases. The germline CDR1 and CDR2 sequences are SGHAT and FQNNGV. This CDR3 has 13 residues. Trimming at V came to 7 bases and at J to 4 bases, leaving 7 bases not matched to a gene. The DNA for the CDR3 is TGTGCCAGCAAAAGCACCGGGAGGTACGAGCAGTACTTC. It translates to CASKSTGRYEQYF.

V is TRBV6-5 and J is TRBJ1-5, with a weak D call TRBD1 (5 bases). Trimming removed 2 bases from V and 1 base from J, with 9 bases in between. The length of the CDR3 is 15 residues. Germline lookup yields CDR1 MNHEY and CDR2 SVGAGI. CDR3 bases: TGTGCCAGCAGTTACAGGGGAGGAAGCAATCAGCCCCAGCATTTT. Its translation is CASSYRGGSNQPQHF.

The chain is built from TRBV28 and TRBJ1-1, with D unclear. Germline V gene lookup returns CDR1 MDHEN and CDR2 SYDVKM. V was shortened by 3 bases and J by 3 bases, with 26 bases between the two germline ends. The CDR3 has 19 amino acids. The DNA for the CDR3 is TGTGCCAGCAGTTTCTACCCACCTCCCCAAAGAAACTCGGACACTGAAGCTTTCTTT. It encodes CASSFYPPPQRNSDTEAFF.

The V and J genes are TRBV7-3 and TRBJ2-3; 9 positions match TRBD2. CDR1 is SGHTA and CDR2 is FQGTGA in the germline V gene. This CDR3 region has 16 residues. The J segment lost 0 bases and the V segment lost 2 bases, leaving 3 bases of the junction unmatched. CDR3 loop: CASSLGLAGSTDTQYF. CDR3 DNA: TGTGCCAGCAGCTTAGGGCTAGCGGGGAGCACAGATACGCAGTATTTT.

The chain links TRBV12-3 or TRBV12-4 to TRBJ1-5; D remains unclear. The CDR3 spans 12 residues. Trimming removed 3 bases at V and 6 bases at J, with 6 bases between. The CDR3 nucleotides read TGTGCCAGCAGTTTTCGGGGTCAGCCCCAGCATTTT. The encoded protein is CASSFRGQPQHF.

The rearrangement joins TRBV6-5 to TRBJ2-3; a weak D match, TRBD2 (5 bases). Trimming cost V 2 bases and J 4 bases, with 16 bases left between them. CDR3 size: 16 residues. Per germline, CDR1 MNHEY and CDR2 SVGAGI. The chain's CDR3 is CASSYGSEPPADTQYF. The DNA for the CDR3 is TGTGCCAGCAGTTACGGGAGCGAACCCCCAGCAGATACGCAGTATTTT.

The chain employs TRBV28 and TRBJ2-4; TRBD2 aligns across 10 bases. Germline assignment: CDR1 MDHEN and CDR2 SYDVKM. Trimming at V came to 1 base and at J to 0 bases, leaving 3 bases not matched to a gene. This CDR3 comprises 17 residues. The CDR3: CASSLFASGGAKNIQYF. In nucleotides, the CDR3 is TGTGCCAGCAGTTTATTCGCTAGCGGGGGAGCCAAAAACATTCAGTACTTC.

The chain recombines TRBV5-4 with TRBJ2-3, with D possibly being TRBD1 (6 bases). Germline CDR1 and CDR2: SGHNT and YYREEE (reference sequence). CDR3 length: 15 amino acids. The V gene lost 4 bases and the J gene lost 0 bases, with 12 bases spanning the gap. CDR3 in amino acids: CASSAGQSSTDTQYF. Here the CDR3 DNA reads TGTGCCAGCAGCGCCGGACAGTCTAGCACAGATACGCAGTATTTT.

The chain joins TRBV11-2 to TRBJ2-2; TRBD2 matches at 9 bases. Trimming cost V 1 base and J 5 bases; bases outside gene matches: 8. CDR1 and CDR2 from the germline V gene are SGHAT and FQNNGV. The CDR3 loop spans 17 amino acids. Written as DNA, the CDR3 is TGTGCCAGCAGCTTAGGGGGGACTAGCTTTACGACCGGGGAGCTGTTTTTT. Translated, it gives CASSLGGTSFTTGELFF.

The V call is TRBV19, the J call TRBJ1-5; TRBD1 is a possible D gene (6 bases). Germline lookup yields CDR1 LNHDA and CDR2 SQIVND (reference sequence). This CDR3 spans 19 amino acids. Trimming cost V 3 bases and J 7 bases, with 28 bases left between them. The CDR3 coding sequence is TGTGCCAGTAGTATTGGGGGCGGCACAGTTCGAGGATACCAACAGCCCCAGCATTTT. It encodes CASSIGGGTVRGYQQPQHF.

The genes are TRBV5-6 and TRBJ1-4; D perhaps matches TRBD1 (5 bases). Looked up from germline, CDR1 is SGHDT and CDR2 is YYEEEE. The germline V and J ends were trimmed by 1 base and 2 bases, with 15 bases remaining between them. This CDR3 is 17 amino acids long. The CDR3 DNA reads TGTGCCAGCAGCTTGCTCAGGGAGGACGGTACTAATGAAAAACTGTTTTTT. This encodes CASSLLREDGTNEKLFF.

At least ten counts were recorded for this clone. The V gene is TRBV7-9, the J gene TRBJ1-1; 9 positions agree with TRBD1. CDR1 and CDR2 (germline): SEHNR, FQNEAQ (reference sequence). The CDR3 is 13 residues long. The trim removed 4 bases at V and 5 bases at J, leaving 2 bases unmatched. CDR3 DNA sequence: TGTGCCAGCAGCTGGACAGGGGAGACTGAAGCTTTCTTT. Protein sequence: CASSWTGETEAFF.

The chain carries TRBV6-5 and TRBJ2-3; no clear D. Germline V lookup: CDR1 MNHEY, CDR2 SVGAGI. The CDR3 covers 14 residues. The V end lost 8 bases, the J end lost 2 bases, and 14 bases lay between the germline ends. The CDR3 sequence is CASRVKGTTDTQYF. The CDR3 coding sequence is TGTGCCAGCCGGGTGAAGGGTACCACAGATACGCAGTATTTT.

The chain recombines TRBV14 with TRBJ1-6; 7 bases line up with TRBD1. This CDR3 spans 15 amino acids. Germline V gene sequence: CDR1 SGHDN, CDR2 FVKESK. The V and J ends lost 4 bases and 9 bases, in that order; junction bases with no gene match: 9. The chain's CDR3 is CASSLSGQQRSPLHF. In DNA form, the CDR3 reads TGTGCCAGCAGCCTCTCGGGACAGCAACGTTCACCCCTCCACTTT.

This clone was recorded once. This chain links TRBV3-1 (or the pseudogene TRBV3-2) with TRBJ1-2, with D possibly being TRBD1 (5 bases). The CDR3 consists of 11 residues. The ends were cut back, 7 bases at V and 8 bases at J, with 11 bases in the middle. CDR1 is LGHDT and CDR2 is YNNKEL in the germline V gene (reference sequence). In DNA form, the CDR3 reads TGTGCCAGCACAGGGACTGGAGGCTACACCTTC. This gives the protein CASTGTGGYTF.